One and the same sample provided the 32 T cell receptor beta chains below, sequenced in a study of T cell changes during pregnancy in multiple sclerosis. Some clones are missing from TCRdb's copy, which holds only in-frame ones; the method was immunoSEQ multiplex PCR. The table lists approximately 70,000 clones, 90% to 95% of them singletons. Sequencing used peripheral blood, obtained in the third trimester of pregnancy. The receptor set was obtained from a female donor with multiple sclerosis, enrolled in a pregnancy study.

The chain has TRBV19 and TRBJ2-2; TRBD1 matches 11 bases. The CDR3 length is 16 residues. Germline V gene data show CDR1 as LNHDA and CDR2 as SQIVND (reference sequence). Unmatched junction bases numbered 5, after V lost 4 bases and J lost 4 bases. The CDR3 region has the DNA TGTGCCAGTAGTAGGGGACAGGGGGGAGTCACCGGGGAGCTGTTTTTT. It specifies CASSRGQGGVTGELFF.

The V gene is TRBV5-1, the J gene TRBJ2-3, with 7 positions matching TRBD1. This CDR3 spans 16 amino acids. V was pared by 0 bases and J by 4 bases, with 8 bases of the junction left unmatched. Germline CDR1 is SGHRS and CDR2 is YFSETQ. CDR3 nucleotide sequence: TGCGCCAGCAGCTTGGCCGGGCAGGGGGTGGCAGATACGCAGTATTTT. Protein product: CASSLAGQGVADTQYF.

J is TRBJ2-7 and V is TRBV5-4, with TRBD1 as a possible D gene (5 bases). V was pared by 5 bases and J by 2 bases, with 14 bases between. The CDR3 is 14 residues long. Germline CDR1 reads SGHNT; CDR2 reads YYREEE (reference sequence). CDR3 region: CASSYRWPPYEQYF. The CDR3 DNA follows: TGTGCCAGCAGTTACAGGTGGCCCCCCTACGAGCAGTACTTC. Full variable domain (outside the CDR3, taken from reference TRBV5-4 and TRBJ2-7): ETGVTQSPTHLIKTRGQQVTLRCSSQSGHNTVSWYQQALGQGPQFIFQYYREEENGRGNFPPRFSGLQFPNYSSELNVNALELDDSALYLCASSYRWPPYEQYFGPGTRLTVT.

V and J are TRBV4-1 and TRBJ2-7; D gene ambiguous. The CDR3 totals 12 residues. V lost 2 bases to trimming and J lost 3 bases, with 5 bases between them. The germline gives CDR1 MGHRA, CDR2 YSYEKL. The CDR3 DNA is TGCGCCAGCAGCCAATCAGGCTACGAGCAGTACTTC. The encoded protein is CASSQSGYEQYF.

The rearrangement joins TRBV7-6 to TRBJ2-3, with 7 bases aligning to TRBD1. The CDR3 is 17 amino acids. J lost 1 base, V lost 1 base, and 8 bases had no gene match. Germline V CDR1 and CDR2: SGHVS, FNYEAQ. CDR3 in amino acids: CASSLVWAGQGTDTQYF. The CDR3 DNA sequence: TGTGCCAGCAGCTTAGTGTGGGCTGGACAGGGCACAGATACGCAGTATTTT.

The chain carries TRBV30 and TRBJ2-1; D is perhaps TRBD1 (6 bases). V was clipped by 0 bases and J by 4 bases, with 13 bases between them. Per germline, CDR1 GTSNPN and CDR2 SVGIG (reference sequence). The CDR3 is 15 amino acids. In nucleotides, the CDR3 is TGTGCCTGGAGTGTGGACGGGACATCATACAATGAGCAGTTCTTC. This translates into CAWSVDGTSYNEQFF.

J is TRBJ2-3 and V is TRBV7-8; 11 bases are shared with TRBD2. This CDR3 region has 15 residues. CDR1 is SGHVS and CDR2 is FQNEAQ in the germline V gene. V dropped 2 bases and J dropped 5; count of bases not matched to a gene: 3. CDR3 bases: TGTGCCAGCAGCTTACGGCTAGCGGGAGGAGATACGCAGTATTTT. Amino acid sequence: CASSLRLAGGDTQYF.

V usage is TRBV9 and J usage is TRBJ2-3, with a weak D call TRBD1 (6 bases). From germline, CDR1 is SGDLS and CDR2 YYNGEE. CDR3 size: 15 residues. Trimming shortened V by 4 bases and J by 0 bases, and 12 bases separated the two germline ends. CDR3: CASSSGTLSTDTQYF. Written as DNA, the CDR3 is TGTGCCAGCAGCTCGGGGACACTTAGCACAGATACGCAGTATTTT.

The J gene is TRBJ2-1, the V gene TRBV10-2, with 9 bases aligning to TRBD2. The CDR3 has 14 residues. Trimming at V came to 6 bases and at J to 4 bases, leaving 4 bases not matched to a gene. From germline, CDR1 is WSHSY and CDR2 SAAADI. The CDR3 reads CASRGLADYNEQFF. CDR3 in DNA: TGCGCCAGCAGGGGACTAGCAGATTACAATGAGCAGTTCTTC.

The CDR3 nucleotides are TGCGCCAGCAGTGAGTCGTGGGATACAGGGGACGAGCAGTACTTC. This sequence encodes CASSESWDTGDEQYF. The J gene is TRBJ2-7, the V gene TRBV10-1, with TRBD1 matching over 7 bases. The CDR3 runs to 15 residues. V lost 0 bases and J lost 5; bases outside the gene matches: 7. Germline V gene data show CDR1 as WNHNN and CDR2 as SYGVQD (reference sequence).

CDR3 bases: TGTGCCAGCAGCCCGGGGACAGGGAGACATGGCTACACCTTC. Translated, it gives CASSPGTGRHGYTF. The rearrangement joins TRBV27 to TRBJ1-2, with 9 bases lining up with TRBD1. The junction had 8 bases not matched to a gene; V was cut back by 6 bases and J by 6 bases. Germline assignment: CDR1 MNHEY and CDR2 SMNVEV (reference sequence). The CDR3 consists of 14 residues.

This chain connects TRBV7-2 to TRBJ2-5; maybe TRBD2 (5 bases). This CDR3 is built from 15 residues. CDR1 and CDR2 from the germline V gene are SGHTA and FQGNSA. Trimming took 5 bases from V and 4 from J, leaving 17 bases between them. Written as DNA, the CDR3 is TGTGCCAGCAGCCGAGCTCTGGACTGGGGAGAGACCCAGTACTTC. This translates into CASSRALDWGETQYF.

This clone appeared a single time. The CDR3 nucleotides read TGTGCCAGCAGTTTTTTAGCGAATGAGCAGTTCTTC. This translates into CASSFLANEQFF. This chain uses TRBV28 with TRBJ2-1, with D perhaps matching TRBD2 (5 bases). V lost 3 bases and J 7 bases, leaving 7 bases between the germline ends. The germline CDR1 and CDR2 sequences are MDHEN and SYDVKM. The CDR3 is 12 residues long.

For the CDR3, the DNA is TGCGCCAGCAGCTTTGGGGACAGTCCCTACGAGCAGTACTTC. This gives the protein CASSFGDSPYEQYF. The chain links TRBV5-1 to TRBJ2-7, with 7 positions matching TRBD1. Looked up from germline, CDR1 is SGHRS and CDR2 is YFSETQ. This CDR3 comprises 14 residues. After removal of 2 bases from V and 2 bases from J, the junction contained 4 bases not matched to a gene.

As for this clone: The same CDR3 also results from other DNA sequences found in this sample. V usage is TRBV6-4 and J usage is TRBJ2-2, with TRBD2 identical over 10 bases. With 6 bases clipped from V and 3 bases from J, the junction kept 1 base outside the gene matches. CDR3 length: 14 amino acids. Germline lookup yields CDR1 MRHNA and CDR2 SNTAGT. CDR3 sequence reads: CASSGLADTGELFF. The CDR3 nucleotides are TGTGCCAGCAGCGGACTAGCGGACACCGGGGAGCTGTTTTTT.

This CDR3 is CASGQGTSGRTDTQYF. The DNA for the CDR3 is TGTGCTAGTGGTCAAGGGACTAGCGGGCGAACAGATACGCAGTATTTT. This chain connects TRBV12-5 to TRBJ2-3; 12 bases map to TRBD2. Looked up from germline, CDR1 is LGHNT and CDR2 is FRNRAP. The J segment lost 3 bases and the V segment lost 5 bases, leaving 6 bases of the junction unmatched. This CDR3 is built from 16 residues.

The rearrangement joins TRBV6-1 to TRBJ1-2, with 10 bases lining up with TRBD1. CDR1 is MNHNS and CDR2 is SASEGT in the germline V gene. This CDR3 has 15 amino acids. V was clipped by 6 bases and J by 6 bases; unmatched bases: 10. CDR3 bases: TGTGCCAGCAGCAGTCTGGACAGGGGGATCGATGGCTACACCTTC. Protein sequence: CASSSLDRGIDGYTF.

This clone has just one count. The chain couples TRBV7-9 to TRBJ2-6, with TRBD1 matching 7 bases. The CDR3 is 17 residues long. In germline, CDR1 is SEHNR, CDR2 FQNEAQ (reference sequence). Germline trimming cut 5 bases from V and 0 bases from J; bases unmatched to any gene: 7. CDR3 amino acids: CASSLRDRSSGANVLTF. In nucleotides, the CDR3 is TGTGCCAGCAGCCTCCGGGACAGATCCTCTGGGGCCAACGTCCTGACTTTC. Together with reference TRBV7-9 and TRBJ2-6, the CDR3 gives the full variable domain: DTGVSQNPRHKITKRGQNVTFRCDPISEHNRLYWYRQTLGQGPEFLTYFQNEAQLEKSRLLSDRFSAERPKGSFSTLEIQRTEQGDSAMYLCASSLRDRSSGANVLTFGAGSRLTVL.

V is TRBV27 and J is TRBJ2-1; tentatively, D is TRBD2 (5 bases). The CDR3 runs to 12 residues. Germline V gives CDR1 MNHEY, CDR2 SMNVEV (reference sequence). Trimming cost V 7 bases and J 4 bases, with 8 bases left between them. CDR3 DNA sequence: TGTGCCAGCAACGGGGATTACAATGAGCAGTTCTTC. Protein: CASNGDYNEQFF.

CDR3 protein: CASSSRAGGIETQYF. As DNA, the CDR3 is TGTGCCAGCAGTTCCCGGGCGGGAGGGATAGAGACCCAGTACTTC. This chain joins TRBV27 and TRBJ2-5; 9 nucleotides align to TRBD2. Germline loops: CDR1 MNHEY, CDR2 SMNVEV (reference sequence). The CDR3 is made up of 15 amino acids. The V and J ends lost 4 bases and 4 bases, in that order; junction bases with no gene match: 7.

The V call is TRBV13, the J call TRBJ2-7; TRBD1 matches at 8 bases. The CDR3 spans 14 residues. In germline, CDR1 is PRHDT, CDR2 FYEKMQ (reference sequence). Trimming cost V 5 bases and J 4 bases; bases outside gene matches: 7. The CDR3 here is CASSPPQGAYEQYF. The CDR3 DNA reads TGTGCCAGCAGCCCGCCCCAGGGGGCTTACGAGCAGTACTTC.

The rearrangement links TRBV10-1 to TRBJ2-3, with 8 bases fitting TRBD1. Germline V CDR1 and CDR2: WNHNN, SYGVQD (reference sequence). This CDR3 has 16 amino acids. Germline trimming cut 0 bases from V and 5 bases from J; bases unmatched to any gene: 7. The CDR3 nucleotides are TGCGCCAGCAGTGAGTCTGTCAGGGGGCAAGGAGATACGCAGTATTTT. This sequence encodes CASSESVRGQGDTQYF.

The rearrangement links TRBV5-1 to TRBJ1-3, with 9 bases lining up with TRBD1. From germline, CDR1 is SGHRS and CDR2 YFSETQ. Trimming cost V 5 bases and J 5 bases; bases outside gene matches: 8. CDR3 size: 15 residues. In DNA, the CDR3 is TGCGCCAGCAGACAAGGACAGGGGCATCGAAACACCATATATTTT. This sequence encodes CASRQGQGHRNTIYF.

The chain uses TRBV5-1 and TRBJ2-7; 11 bases are shared with TRBD2. V gave up 2 bases and J gave up 0 bases; unmatched junction bases: 10. Germline CDR1 reads SGHRS; CDR2 reads YFSETQ. The CDR3 length is 18 residues. The CDR3 spells CASSLATSGTKSSYEQYF. The CDR3 DNA is TGCGCCAGCAGCTTAGCGACTAGCGGGACGAAGTCCTCCTACGAGCAGTACTTC.

The gene calls are TRBV5-6 and TRBJ2-1, with TRBD2 matching 9 bases. V was clipped by 2 bases and J by 4 bases; unmatched bases: 7. Germline V gene data show CDR1 as SGHDT and CDR2 as YYEEEE. CDR3 length: 16 amino acids. The CDR3 DNA reads TGTGCCAGCAGCTTAGACGGACTAGCGATGTACAATGAGCAGTTCTTC. Protein sequence: CASSLDGLAMYNEQFF.

The chain joins TRBV28 to TRBJ2-7; no clear D gene. CDR3 size: 13 residues. The V gene's germline CDR1 is MDHEN and CDR2 SYDVKM. Trimming shortened V by 6 bases and J by 2 bases, and 11 bases separated the two germline ends. CDR3 region: CASRPRGAYEQYF. The CDR3 coding sequence is TGTGCCAGCAGACCCCGTGGAGCCTACGAGCAGTACTTC.

This clone is deemed medium-sized. The J gene is TRBJ2-1, the V gene TRBV7-9; TRBD1 is a possible D gene (6 bases). Germline V gene data show CDR1 as SEHNR and CDR2 as FQNEAQ (reference sequence). V was clipped by 4 bases and J by 5 bases, with 15 bases between them. This CDR3 is built from 15 residues. In DNA form, the CDR3 reads TGTGCCAGCAGCTCCACATCCCCAGGGGACAATGAGCAGTTCTTC. It specifies CASSSTSPGDNEQFF. The full variable domain, rest sourced from reference TRBV7-9 and TRBJ2-1, is DTGVSQNPRHKITKRGQNVTFRCDPISEHNRLYWYRQTLGQGPEFLTYFQNEAQLEKSRLLSDRFSAERPKGSFSTLEIQRTEQGDSAMYLCASSSTSPGDNEQFFGPGTRLTVL.

The chain carries TRBV10-1 and TRBJ2-1, with 12 bases fitting TRBD2. Germline loops: CDR1 WNHNN, CDR2 SYGVQD (reference sequence). Trimming took 4 bases from V and 8 from J; bases not matched to a gene: 6. The CDR3 runs 15 residues. Written as DNA, the CDR3 is TGCGCCAGCAGTGTCAGACTAGCGGGAGTCGATGAGCAGTTCTTC. Its protein product is CASSVRLAGVDEQFF.

This sequence joins TRBV28 and TRBJ2-7; 7 bases fit TRBD2. After removal of 2 bases from V and 7 bases from J, the junction contained 8 bases not matched to a gene. Germline-derived CDR1 and CDR2 are MDHEN and SYDVKM. The CDR3 consists of 14 residues. CDR3 sequence reads: CASSLLGEGPEQYF. CDR3 nucleotides: TGTGCCAGCAGTTTACTGGGGGAGGGCCCGGAGCAGTACTTC. The whole variable domain, filled in from reference TRBV28 and TRBJ2-7, reads DVKVTQSSRYLVKRTGEKVFLECVQDMDHENMFWYRQDPGLGLRLIYFSYDVKMKEKGDIPEGYSVSREKKERFSLILESASTNQTSMYLCASSLLGEGPEQYFGPGTRLTVT.

The chain is built from TRBV7-9 and TRBJ2-6; 12 bases are shared with TRBD2. This CDR3 region has 18 residues. The V segment lost 6 bases and the J segment 2 bases; nucleotides outside the gene matches: 8. CDR1 is SEHNR, CDR2 FQNEAQ, per germline (reference sequence). CDR3 DNA sequence: TGTGCCAGCAGTTCCACTAGCGGGAGGTTTGCTGGGGCCAACGTCCTGACTTTC. Translating it yields CASSSTSGRFAGANVLTF.

The chain is built from TRBV5-1 and TRBJ2-7; 11 bases agree with TRBD1. From germline, CDR1 is SGHRS and CDR2 YFSETQ. V lost 3 bases and J lost 5; bases outside the gene matches: 7. This CDR3 comprises 15 residues. The CDR3 sequence is CASSSGQGAENEQYF. CDR3 DNA sequence: TGCGCCAGCAGCTCCGGACAGGGGGCTGAAAACGAGCAGTACTTC.

The rearrangement links TRBV7-9 to TRBJ1-1; 7 bases line up with TRBD1. The CDR3 runs to 16 residues. Germline CDR1 SEHNR, CDR2 FQNEAQ (reference sequence). With 0 bases clipped from V and 2 bases from J, the junction kept 6 bases outside the gene matches. In DNA, the CDR3 is TGTGCCAGCAGCTTAGCGACAGGGCTATTTAACACTGAAGCTTTCTTT. Its protein product is CASSLATGLFNTEAFF.